A selection of T cell receptor beta chains follows, all from one sample in a study of T cell clusters in autoimmune cytopenias. TCRdb reprocessed the multiplex PCR reads, keeping one entry per CDR3 protein, no DNA. The table for this sample gives more than 6,500 distinct CDR3 sequences. Material: peripheral blood. The source is a human donor with an autoimmune cytopenia or autoimmune hepatitis (not recorded which). Both conserved end residues are part of each CDR3. Only some rows state a clone size, as once, few, many or a class for expanded clones.

J gene,V gene,CDR3 length,clone size,CDR3 protein
TRBJ1-2,TRBV20-1,12,-,CSAFGQGDGYTF
TRBJ1-6,TRBV7-2,14,medium-sized,CASSLGGPGSPLHF
TRBJ2-1,TRBV19,16,medium-sized,CASSPRKGSSYNEQFF
TRBJ2-7,TRBV18,14,-,CASSLGTPVYEQYF
TRBJ1-2,TRBV12-3/TRBV12-4,13,medium-sized,CASSLGQSYGYTF
TRBJ2-7,TRBV19,13,-,CATRRTVGYEQYF
TRBJ1-1,TRBV27,14,-,CASSWGQGADEAFF
TRBJ2-1,TRBV12-3/TRBV12-4,12,medium-sized,CASAWANNEQFF
TRBJ1-2,TRBV15,17,-,CATSRDFPGQTNYGYTF
TRBJ1-1,TRBV18,16,-,CASSPGQGAMNTEAFF
TRBJ1-6,TRBV28,15,-,CASSSPTGTYSPLHF
TRBJ2-2,TRBV5-4,16,-,CASSPKSSGLVGELFF
TRBJ1-3,TRBV6-6,17,-,CASSFGGQAGSGNTIYF
TRBJ2-5,TRBV6-5,14,medium-sized,CASSYGLALETQYF
TRBJ2-5,TRBV12-3/TRBV12-4,16,medium-sized,CASSSSGRAFRETQYF
TRBJ2-1,TRBV20-1,14,-,CSARPGTSGIKQFF
TRBJ2-3,TRBV7-9,15,-,CASNPTGGLTDTQYF
TRBJ1-1,TRBV6-2/TRBV6-3,13,medium-sized,CASRPHGNTEAFF
TRBJ2-1,TRBV27,15,medium-sized,CASSLSAGAYNEQFF
TRBJ1-1,TRBV30,13,-,CAWSVSGEFEAFF
TRBJ2-1,TRBV24-1,14,-,CATSDSLASDEQFF
TRBJ1-5,TRBV20-1,15,-,CSARRRDRADQPQHF
TRBJ1-4,TRBV6-6,16,medium-sized,CASSYNPGTTNEKLFF
TRBJ1-5,TRBV6-5,14,-,CASSESLGNQPQHF
TRBJ2-5,TRBV18,13,-,CASSLGREETQYF
TRBJ2-1,TRBV7-2,11,-,CASTRAQLQFF
TRBJ2-2,TRBV5-4,16,-,CASSPAQQTNTGELFF
TRBJ2-1,TRBV27,13,-,CASSLSLGAEQFF
TRBJ2-3,TRBV5-5,13,medium-sized,CASSLWGADTQYF
TRBJ2-2,TRBV27,18,-,CASSLYGLAGSNTGELFF
TRBJ1-4,TRBV12-3/TRBV12-4,15,-,CASSLGQTTNEKLFF
TRBJ2-5,TRBV20-1,14,-,CSARPGLARETQYF
TRBJ2-1,TRBV18,15,-,CASSPWTSAANEQFF
TRBJ1-4,TRBV6-5,16,medium-sized,CASSYLRRRTNEKLFF
TRBJ2-5,TRBV6-5,13,-,CASSTGGGETQYF
TRBJ2-3,TRBV6-1,14,-,CASNRGLGTDTQYF
TRBJ2-3,TRBV29-1,15,medium-sized,CSVAEAGDIPDTQYF
TRBJ2-5,TRBV13,14,medium-sized,CASSLAGGLETQYF
TRBJ1-2,TRBV29-1,11,medium-sized,CSALDRPIGTF
TRBJ1-2,TRBV5-1,15,-,CASSLQGQHGDGYTF
TRBJ2-7,TRBV29-1,11,medium-sized,CSVGGYYEQYF
TRBJ2-7,TRBV30,14,medium-sized,CAWSTGDSHYEQYF
TRBJ1-2,TRBV30,14,medium-sized,CAWSRSGPWNGYTF
TRBJ2-1,TRBV5-1,16,-,CASSVFSGRPHNEQFF
TRBJ1-2,TRBV24-1,14,medium-sized,CATSDPDGLYGYTF
TRBJ1-2,TRBV6-5,13,medium-sized,CASSPTVSYGYTF
TRBJ2-7,TRBV6-6,14,medium-sized,CASRPTSGSYEQYF
TRBJ1-6,TRBV5-6,15,-,CASSSLLGGYSPLHF
TRBJ2-6,TRBV7-2,16,medium-sized,CASSWRAGSGANVLTF
TRBJ2-3,TRBV27,15,medium-sized,CASSPRTSGTDTQYF